Listed below are T cell receptor beta chains from one sample, sequenced in a study of T cell repertoires in ileal Crohn's disease. Repertoires were generated with immunoSEQ multiplex PCR, while TCRdb's copy carries only in-frame clones and drops some. The sample yields a few thousand clones, about 69% seen once. The sequenced sample consisted of ileal tissue. The source is an adult with Crohn's disease. Both conserved end residues are part of each CDR3. D genes are given only for firm matches. The listing skips clone size in some rows; elsewhere it reads once, few, many or a size class.

clone size: once; V gene: TRBV23-1; J gene: TRBJ2-1; D gene: TRBD2; CDR3 protein: CASSCLGGAYNEQFF; CDR3 DNA: TGCGCCAGCAGTTGCCTTGGGGGGGCCTACAATGAGCAGTTCTTC
clone size: NA; V gene: TRBV19; J gene: TRBJ1-4; D gene: NA; CDR3 protein: CASSSGRTNEKLFF; CDR3 DNA: TGTGCCAGTAGCTCTGGGAGGACTAATGAAAAACTGTTTTTT
clone size: once; V gene: TRBV11-3; J gene: TRBJ1-2; D gene: NA; CDR3 protein: CASSARESGYTF; CDR3 DNA: TGTGCCAGCAGCGCACGGGAGAGCGGCTACACCTTC
clone size: few; V gene: TRBV11-3; J gene: TRBJ1-4; D gene: TRBD1; CDR3 protein: CASSRGQEPEKLFF; CDR3 DNA: TGTGCCAGCAGCCGGGGACAGGAACCGGAAAAACTGTTTTTT
clone size: NA; V gene: TRBV5-1; J gene: TRBJ2-1; D gene: TRBD1; CDR3 protein: CASSSGTGAGNEQFF; CDR3 DNA: TGCGCCAGCAGCTCGGGGACAGGGGCAGGCAATGAGCAGTTCTTC
clone size: medium-sized; V gene: TRBV6-6; J gene: TRBJ1-2; D gene: NA; CDR3 protein: CASSFPDSNYGYTF; CDR3 DNA: TGTGCCAGCAGCTTCCCCGACAGTAACTATGGCTACACCTTC
clone size: NA; V gene: TRBV4-3; J gene: TRBJ1-1; D gene: TRBD1; CDR3 protein: CASSQTGWGAEAFF; CDR3 DNA: TGCGCCAGCAGCCAGACAGGGTGGGGGGCTGAAGCTTTCTTT
clone size: NA; V gene: TRBV30; J gene: TRBJ2-3; D gene: NA; CDR3 protein: CACRQNTDTQYF; CDR3 DNA: TGTGCCTGTCGACAGAACACAGATACGCAGTATTTT
clone size: NA; V gene: TRBV30; J gene: TRBJ2-1; D gene: TRBD1; CDR3 protein: CAWSVRDRGSYNEQFF; CDR3 DNA: TGTGCCTGGAGTGTACGGGACAGGGGATCCTACAATGAGCAGTTCTTC
clone size: NA; V gene: TRBV29-1; J gene: TRBJ2-6; D gene: NA; CDR3 protein: CSVAVSSGANVLTF; CDR3 DNA: TGCAGCGTTGCAGTTTCCTCTGGGGCCAACGTCCTGACTTTC
clone size: NA; V gene: TRBV4-1; J gene: TRBJ1-2; D gene: NA; CDR3 protein: CASSQGSHTSYGYTF; CDR3 DNA: TGCGCCAGCAGCCAAGGCTCACACACCTCTTATGGCTACACCTTC
clone size: NA; V gene: TRBV4-3; J gene: TRBJ1-2; D gene: TRBD1; CDR3 protein: CASSQALGQALKNGYTF; CDR3 DNA: TGCGCCAGCAGCCAGGCCCTAGGACAGGCATTGAAGAATGGCTACACCTTC
clone size: NA; V gene: TRBV19; J gene: TRBJ1-2; D gene: TRBD1; CDR3 protein: CASRPAGQSYYGYTF; CDR3 DNA: TGTGCCAGTCGCCCCGCGGGACAGTCATACTATGGCTACACCTTC
clone size: NA; V gene: TRBV14; J gene: TRBJ2-7; D gene: TRBD2; CDR3 protein: CASSRGTSGAREQYF; CDR3 DNA: TGTGCCAGCAGCCGAGGGACTAGCGGGGCCCGGGAGCAGTACTTC
clone size: NA; V gene: TRBV9; J gene: TRBJ1-2; D gene: TRBD1; CDR3 protein: CASSPTGVHYTF; CDR3 DNA: TGTGCCAGCAGCCCAACAGGGGTCCACTACACCTTC
clone size: NA; V gene: TRBV9; J gene: TRBJ1-1; D gene: NA; CDR3 protein: CASGGRVNTEAFF; CDR3 DNA: TGTGCCTCGGGGGGGCGGGTCAACACTGAAGCTTTCTTT
clone size: few; V gene: TRBV5-1; J gene: TRBJ2-6; D gene: TRBD1; CDR3 protein: CASSFAGDSVSGANVLTF; CDR3 DNA: TGTGCCAGCAGCTTTGCAGGGGACAGCGTCTCTGGGGCCAACGTCCTGACTTTC
clone size: few; V gene: TRBV9; J gene: TRBJ1-5; D gene: NA; CDR3 protein: CASSALGGKNQPQHF; CDR3 DNA: TGTGCCAGCAGCGCCCTCGGGGGGAAAAATCAGCCCCAGCATTTT
clone size: NA; V gene: TRBV20-1; J gene: TRBJ2-7; D gene: NA; CDR3 protein: CSAQQVYEQYF; CDR3 DNA: TGCAGTGCACAGCAGGTCTACGAGCAGTACTTC
clone size: medium-sized; V gene: TRBV6-1; J gene: TRBJ2-2; D gene: NA; CDR3 protein: CASSVQNTGELFF; CDR3 DNA: TGTGCCAGCAGTGTACAAAACACCGGGGAGCTGTTTTTT
clone size: NA; V gene: TRBV6-4; J gene: TRBJ2-3; D gene: NA; CDR3 protein: CASSDVRGADTQYF; CDR3 DNA: TGTGCCAGCAGTGACGTTCGGGGAGCAGATACGCAGTATTTT
clone size: NA; V gene: TRBV2; J gene: TRBJ1-1; D gene: NA; CDR3 protein: CASTYMNYASRGTNTEAFF; CDR3 DNA: TGTGCCAGCACCTATATGAATTATGCGTCCCGGGGGACGAACACTGAAGCTTTCTTT
clone size: NA; V gene: TRBV2; J gene: TRBJ2-3; D gene: TRBD2; CDR3 protein: CASTPGTTERRYF; CDR3 DNA: TGTGCCAGCACCCCGGGGACTACGGAAAGGCGGTATTTT
clone size: NA; V gene: TRBV5-5; J gene: TRBJ1-3; D gene: NA; CDR3 protein: CASSLAGVGNTIYF; CDR3 DNA: TGTGCCAGCAGCTTGGCGGGGGTTGGAAACACCATATATTTT
clone size: NA; V gene: TRBV5-1; J gene: TRBJ2-1; D gene: NA; CDR3 protein: CASRPASQGNNEQFF; CDR3 DNA: TGTGCCAGCAGGCCTGCAAGTCAGGGAAACAATGAGCAGTTCTTC
clone size: NA; V gene: TRBV5-4; J gene: TRBJ2-3; D gene: TRBD2; CDR3 protein: CASRGTSGYTDTQYF; CDR3 DNA: TGTGCCAGCAGAGGGACTAGCGGCTACACAGATACGCAGTATTTT
clone size: once; V gene: TRBV9; J gene: TRBJ2-1; D gene: TRBD1; CDR3 protein: CASSPRGTGGGGEQFF; CDR3 DNA: TGTGCCAGCAGCCCCCGTGGGACAGGGGGTGGTGGTGAGCAGTTCTTC
clone size: NA; V gene: TRBV2; J gene: TRBJ1-2; D gene: NA; CDR3 protein: CASSESGVRGYGYTF; CDR3 DNA: TGTGCCAGCAGTGAAAGCGGGGTAAGAGGATATGGCTACACCTTC
clone size: NA; V gene: TRBV19; J gene: TRBJ2-1; D gene: NA; CDR3 protein: CASSILQGWYNEQFF; CDR3 DNA: TGTGCCAGTAGTATACTTCAGGGATGGTACAATGAGCAGTTCTTC
clone size: NA; V gene: TRBV5-1; J gene: TRBJ2-2; D gene: NA; CDR3 protein: CASSLGAREPGELFF; CDR3 DNA: TGTGCCAGCAGCTTGGGGGCGCGGGAGCCCGGGGAGCTGTTTTTT
clone size: NA; V gene: TRBV4-1; J gene: TRBJ2-1; D gene: TRBD2; CDR3 protein: CASRTSGINEQFF; CDR3 DNA: TGCGCCAGCAGGACTAGCGGTATCAATGAGCAGTTCTTC
clone size: NA; V gene: TRBV23-1; J gene: TRBJ1-5; D gene: TRBD1; CDR3 protein: CASSQWDRGGVRNQPQHF; CDR3 DNA: TGCGCCAGCAGTCAATGGGACAGGGGAGGCGTTCGCAATCAGCCCCAGCATTTT
clone size: few; V gene: TRBV6-1; J gene: TRBJ2-3; D gene: TRBD2; CDR3 protein: CASSEGLAGADTQYF; CDR3 DNA: TGTGCCAGCAGTGAAGGACTAGCGGGGGCAGATACGCAGTATTTT
clone size: once; V gene: TRBV5-1; J gene: TRBJ2-2; D gene: NA; CDR3 protein: CASSLGGGDTGELFF; CDR3 DNA: TGTGCCAGCAGCTTGGGAGGGGGCGACACCGGGGAGCTGTTTTTT
clone size: few; V gene: TRBV6-5; J gene: TRBJ2-5; D gene: TRBD1; CDR3 protein: CASSYPGQGETQYF; CDR3 DNA: TGTGCCAGCAGTTACCCTGGACAGGGGGAGACCCAGTACTTC
clone size: NA; V gene: TRBV6-1; J gene: TRBJ1-5; D gene: TRBD1; CDR3 protein: CASSEGQGRSWQPQHF; CDR3 DNA: TGTGCCAGCAGTGAAGGACAGGGGAGGTCTTGGCAGCCCCAGCATTTT
clone size: NA; V gene: TRBV6-1; J gene: TRBJ2-5; D gene: NA; CDR3 protein: CASSPFGGMETQYF; CDR3 DNA: TGTGCCAGCAGCCCATTCGGGGGAATGGAGACCCAGTACTTC
clone size: NA; V gene: TRBV27; J gene: TRBJ1-1; D gene: NA; CDR3 protein: CASSFSGGTEAFF; CDR3 DNA: TGTGCCAGCAGTTTCTCTGGCGGGACTGAAGCTTTCTTT
clone size: large; V gene: TRBV6-1; J gene: TRBJ2-2; D gene: TRBD1; CDR3 protein: CASIPDRGDTGELFF; CDR3 DNA: TGTGCCAGCATTCCGGACAGGGGGGACACCGGGGAGCTGTTTTTT
clone size: NA; V gene: TRBV5-1; J gene: TRBJ2-1; D gene: TRBD1; CDR3 protein: CASSSGQVRTSYNEQFF; CDR3 DNA: TGTGCCAGCAGCTCGGGACAGGTGAGGACCTCCTACAATGAGCAGTTCTTC
clone size: NA; V gene: TRBV2; J gene: TRBJ1-1; D gene: TRBD1; CDR3 protein: CASTNTRGRTEAFF; CDR3 DNA: TGTGCCAGCACTAATACAAGGGGGCGAACTGAAGCTTTCTTT
clone size: few; V gene: TRBV6-1; J gene: TRBJ2-7; D gene: NA; CDR3 protein: CASSDGEPYEQYF; CDR3 DNA: TGTGCCAGCAGTGACGGGGAGCCCTACGAGCAGTACTTC
clone size: NA; V gene: TRBV10-3; J gene: TRBJ2-1; D gene: TRBD2; CDR3 protein: CAISRLAGDNEQFF; CDR3 DNA: TGTGCCATCAGTAGACTAGCGGGGGACAATGAGCAGTTCTTC
clone size: NA; V gene: TRBV6-1; J gene: TRBJ1-2; D gene: NA; CDR3 protein: CASSSTVKDGYTF; CDR3 DNA: TGTGCCAGCAGTTCGACAGTTAAGGATGGCTACACCTTC
clone size: few; V gene: TRBV7-9; J gene: TRBJ2-5; D gene: NA; CDR3 protein: CASSQGQSAGTQYF; CDR3 DNA: TGTGCCAGCAGTCAAGGACAGTCCGCCGGGACCCAGTACTTC
clone size: NA; V gene: TRBV7-2; J gene: TRBJ1-1; D gene: TRBD1; CDR3 protein: CASRRTGTNTEAFF; CDR3 DNA: TGTGCCAGCAGACGGACAGGCACGAACACTGAAGCTTTCTTT
clone size: NA; V gene: TRBV9; J gene: TRBJ2-2; D gene: NA; CDR3 protein: CASSGPQVTGELFF; CDR3 DNA: TGTGCCAGCAGCGGCCCCCAGGTAACCGGGGAGCTGTTTTTT
clone size: NA; V gene: TRBV5-1; J gene: TRBJ2-3; D gene: NA; CDR3 protein: CASSFGDTDTQYF; CDR3 DNA: TGTGCCAGCAGCTTCGGGGACACAGATACGCAGTATTTT
clone size: NA; V gene: TRBV11-3; J gene: TRBJ2-7; D gene: NA; CDR3 protein: CASSPEFGSYEQYF; CDR3 DNA: TGTGCCAGCAGCCCCGAGTTTGGCTCCTACGAGCAGTACTTC
clone size: NA; V gene: TRBV6-5; J gene: TRBJ2-1; D gene: TRBD1; CDR3 protein: CASRRGQVSYNEQFF; CDR3 DNA: TGTGCCAGCAGGCGAGGACAGGTCTCCTACAATGAGCAGTTCTTC
clone size: NA; V gene: TRBV12-5; J gene: TRBJ2-2; D gene: NA; CDR3 protein: CASGLSGSAGELFF; CDR3 DNA: TGTGCTAGTGGTTTGAGCGGGTCGGCCGGGGAGCTGTTTTTT
clone size: NA; V gene: TRBV18; J gene: TRBJ1-1; D gene: TRBD1; CDR3 protein: CASSTPTGANTEAFF; CDR3 DNA: TGTGCCAGCTCAACACCGACAGGGGCGAACACTGAAGCTTTCTTT